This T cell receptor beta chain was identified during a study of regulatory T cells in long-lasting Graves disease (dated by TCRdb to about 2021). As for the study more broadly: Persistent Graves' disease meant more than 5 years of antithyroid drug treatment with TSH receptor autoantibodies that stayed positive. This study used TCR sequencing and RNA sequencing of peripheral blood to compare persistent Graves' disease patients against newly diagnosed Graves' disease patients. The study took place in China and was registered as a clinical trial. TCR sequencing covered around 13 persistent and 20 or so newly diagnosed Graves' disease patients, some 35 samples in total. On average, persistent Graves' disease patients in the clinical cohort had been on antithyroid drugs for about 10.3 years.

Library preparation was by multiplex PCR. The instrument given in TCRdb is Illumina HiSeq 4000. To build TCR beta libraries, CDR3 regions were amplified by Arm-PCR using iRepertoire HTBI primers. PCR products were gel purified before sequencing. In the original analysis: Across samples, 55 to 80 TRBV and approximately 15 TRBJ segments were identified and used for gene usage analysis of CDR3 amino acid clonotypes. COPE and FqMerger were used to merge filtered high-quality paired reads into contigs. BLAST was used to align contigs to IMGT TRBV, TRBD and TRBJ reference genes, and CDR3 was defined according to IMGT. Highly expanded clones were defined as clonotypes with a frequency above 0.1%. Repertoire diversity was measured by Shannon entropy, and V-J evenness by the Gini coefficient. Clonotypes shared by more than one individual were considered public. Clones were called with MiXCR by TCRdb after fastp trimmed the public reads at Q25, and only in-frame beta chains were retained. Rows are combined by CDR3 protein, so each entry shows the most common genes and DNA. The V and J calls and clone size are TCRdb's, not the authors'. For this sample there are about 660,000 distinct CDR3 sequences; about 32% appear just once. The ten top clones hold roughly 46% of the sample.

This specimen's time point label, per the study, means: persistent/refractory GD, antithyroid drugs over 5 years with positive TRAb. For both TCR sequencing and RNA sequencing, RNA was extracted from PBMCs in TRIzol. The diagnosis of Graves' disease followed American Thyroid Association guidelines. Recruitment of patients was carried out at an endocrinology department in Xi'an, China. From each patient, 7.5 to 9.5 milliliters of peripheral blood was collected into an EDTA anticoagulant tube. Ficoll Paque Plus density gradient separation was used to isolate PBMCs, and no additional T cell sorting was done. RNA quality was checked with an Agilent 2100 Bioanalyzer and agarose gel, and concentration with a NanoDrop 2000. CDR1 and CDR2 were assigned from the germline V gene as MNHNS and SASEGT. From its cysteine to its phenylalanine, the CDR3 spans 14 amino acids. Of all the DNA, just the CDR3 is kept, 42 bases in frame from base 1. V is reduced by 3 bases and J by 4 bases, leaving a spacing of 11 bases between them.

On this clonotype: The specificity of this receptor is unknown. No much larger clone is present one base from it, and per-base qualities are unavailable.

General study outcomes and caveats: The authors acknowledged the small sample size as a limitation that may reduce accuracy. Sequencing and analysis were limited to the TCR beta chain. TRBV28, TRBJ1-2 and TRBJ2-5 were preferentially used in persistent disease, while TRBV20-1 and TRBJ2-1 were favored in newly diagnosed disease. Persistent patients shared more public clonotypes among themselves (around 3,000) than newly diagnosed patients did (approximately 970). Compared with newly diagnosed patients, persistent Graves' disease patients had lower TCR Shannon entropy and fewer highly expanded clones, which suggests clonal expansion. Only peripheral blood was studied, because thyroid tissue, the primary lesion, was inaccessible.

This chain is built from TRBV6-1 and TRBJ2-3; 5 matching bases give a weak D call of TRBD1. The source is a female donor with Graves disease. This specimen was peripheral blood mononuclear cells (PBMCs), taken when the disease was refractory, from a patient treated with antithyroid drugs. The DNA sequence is TGTGCCAGCAGTGATAAGTCGACAGCAGATACGCAGTATTTT. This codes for CASSDKSTADTQYF.